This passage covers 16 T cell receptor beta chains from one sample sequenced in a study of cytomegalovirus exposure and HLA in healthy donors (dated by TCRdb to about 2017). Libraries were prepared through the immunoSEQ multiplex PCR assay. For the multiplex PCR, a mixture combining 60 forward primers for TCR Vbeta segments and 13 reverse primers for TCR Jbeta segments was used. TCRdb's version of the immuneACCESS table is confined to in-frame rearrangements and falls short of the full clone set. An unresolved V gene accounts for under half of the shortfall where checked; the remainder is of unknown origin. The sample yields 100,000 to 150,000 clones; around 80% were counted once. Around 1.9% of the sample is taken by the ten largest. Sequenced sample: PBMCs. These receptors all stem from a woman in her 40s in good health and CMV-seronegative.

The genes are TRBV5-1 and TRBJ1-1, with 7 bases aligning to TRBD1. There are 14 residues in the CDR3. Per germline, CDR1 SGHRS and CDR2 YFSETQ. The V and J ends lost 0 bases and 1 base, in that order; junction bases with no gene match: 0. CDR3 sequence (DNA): TGCGCCAGCAGCTTGGACAGGGGGAACACTGAAGCTTTCTTT. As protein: CASSLDRGNTEAFF.

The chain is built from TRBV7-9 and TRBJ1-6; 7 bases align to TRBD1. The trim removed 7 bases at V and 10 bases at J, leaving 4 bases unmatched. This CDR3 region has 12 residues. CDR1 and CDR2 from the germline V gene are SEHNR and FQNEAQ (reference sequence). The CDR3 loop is CASTPQGSPLHF. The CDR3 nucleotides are TGTGCCAGCACCCCACAGGGGTCACCCCTCCACTTT.

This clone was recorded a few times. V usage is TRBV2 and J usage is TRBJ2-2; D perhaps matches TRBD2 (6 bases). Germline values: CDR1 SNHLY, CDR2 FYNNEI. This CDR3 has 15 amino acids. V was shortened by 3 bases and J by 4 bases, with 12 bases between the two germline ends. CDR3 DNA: TGTGCCAGCAGTGAGGAGGGAGTTGGCACCGGGGAGCTGTTTTTT. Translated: CASSEEGVGTGELFF.

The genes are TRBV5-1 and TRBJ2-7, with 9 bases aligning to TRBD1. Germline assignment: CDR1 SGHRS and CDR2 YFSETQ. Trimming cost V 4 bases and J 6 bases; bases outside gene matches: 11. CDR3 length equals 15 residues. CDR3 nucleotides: TGCGCCAGCAGCCATGAGCCCGACAGGGGGACCGAGCAGTACTTC. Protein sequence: CASSHEPDRGTEQYF.

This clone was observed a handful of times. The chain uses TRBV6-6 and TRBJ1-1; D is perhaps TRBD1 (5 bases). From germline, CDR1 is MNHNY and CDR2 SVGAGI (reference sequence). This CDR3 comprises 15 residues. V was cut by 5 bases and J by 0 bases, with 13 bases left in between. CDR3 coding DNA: TGTGCCAGCAGTACCGGGGGGGGGATGAACACTGAAGCTTTCTTT. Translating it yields CASSTGGGMNTEAFF.

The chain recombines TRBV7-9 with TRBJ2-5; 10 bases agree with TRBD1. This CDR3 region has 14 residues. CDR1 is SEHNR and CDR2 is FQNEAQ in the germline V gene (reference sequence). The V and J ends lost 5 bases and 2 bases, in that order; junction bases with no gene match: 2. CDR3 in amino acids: CASSLGQGQETQYF. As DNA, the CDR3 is TGTGCCAGCAGCCTGGGACAGGGGCAAGAGACCCAGTACTTC.

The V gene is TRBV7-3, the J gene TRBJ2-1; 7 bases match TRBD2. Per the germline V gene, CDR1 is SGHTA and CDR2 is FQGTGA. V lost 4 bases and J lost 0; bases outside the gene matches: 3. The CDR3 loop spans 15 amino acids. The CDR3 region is CASSSSGVSYNEQFF. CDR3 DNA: TGTGCCAGCAGCTCGAGCGGGGTCTCCTACAATGAGCAGTTCTTC. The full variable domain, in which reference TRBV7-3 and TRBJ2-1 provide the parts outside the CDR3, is GAGVSQTPSNKVTEKGKYVELRCDPISGHTALYWYRQSLGQGPEFLIYFQGTGAADDSGLPNDRFFAVRPEGSVSTLKIQRTERGDSAVYLCASSSSGVSYNEQFFGPGTRLTVL.

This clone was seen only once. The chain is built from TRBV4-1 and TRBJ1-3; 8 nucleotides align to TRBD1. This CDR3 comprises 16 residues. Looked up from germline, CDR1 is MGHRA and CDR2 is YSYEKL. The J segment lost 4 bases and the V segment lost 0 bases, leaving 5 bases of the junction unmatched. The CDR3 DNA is TGCGCCAGCAGCCAAGATTGGACAGGGACGGGAAACACCATATATTTT. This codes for CASSQDWTGTGNTIYF.

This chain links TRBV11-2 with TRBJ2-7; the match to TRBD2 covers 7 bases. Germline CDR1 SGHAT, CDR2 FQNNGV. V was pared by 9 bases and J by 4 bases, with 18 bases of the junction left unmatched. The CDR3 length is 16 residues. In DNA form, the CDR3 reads TGTGCCAGTCCTTGGGGTGACCGGGGGGAGTATTACGAGCAGTACTTC. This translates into CASPWGDRGEYYEQYF.

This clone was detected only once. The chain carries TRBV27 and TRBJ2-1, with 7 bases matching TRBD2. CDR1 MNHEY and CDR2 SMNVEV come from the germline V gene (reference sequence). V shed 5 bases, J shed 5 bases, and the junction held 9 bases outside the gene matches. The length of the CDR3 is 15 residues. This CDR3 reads CASSPLSGSNNEQFF. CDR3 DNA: TGTGCCAGCAGTCCTCTTAGCGGGTCGAACAATGAGCAGTTCTTC.

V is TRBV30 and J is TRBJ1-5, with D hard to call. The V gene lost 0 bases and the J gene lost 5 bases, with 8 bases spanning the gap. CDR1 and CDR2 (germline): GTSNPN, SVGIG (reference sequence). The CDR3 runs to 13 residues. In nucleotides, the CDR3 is TGTGCCTGGAGTGTAGAGGGAGATCAGCCCCAGCATTTT. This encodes CAWSVEGDQPQHF.

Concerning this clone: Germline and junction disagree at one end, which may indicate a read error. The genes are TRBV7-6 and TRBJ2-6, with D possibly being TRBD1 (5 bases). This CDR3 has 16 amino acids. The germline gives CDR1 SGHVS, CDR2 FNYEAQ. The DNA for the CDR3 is TGTGCCAGCAGCTTAGCCCCTCGCACTGGGGCCAACGGCCTGACTTTC. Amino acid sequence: CASSLAPRTGANGLTF.

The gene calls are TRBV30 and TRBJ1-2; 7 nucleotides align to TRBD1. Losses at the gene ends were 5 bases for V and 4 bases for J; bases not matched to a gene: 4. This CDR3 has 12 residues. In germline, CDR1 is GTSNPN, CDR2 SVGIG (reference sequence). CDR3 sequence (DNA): TGTGCCTGGGGACAGGTTAGCTATGGCTACACCTTC. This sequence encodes CAWGQVSYGYTF.

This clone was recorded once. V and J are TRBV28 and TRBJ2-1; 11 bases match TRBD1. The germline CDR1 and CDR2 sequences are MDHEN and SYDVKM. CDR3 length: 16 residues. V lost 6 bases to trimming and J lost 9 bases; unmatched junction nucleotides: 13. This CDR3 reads CASSRISGQGAGEQFF. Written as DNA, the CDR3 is TGTGCCAGCAGCCGAATCTCCGGACAGGGGGCGGGTGAGCAGTTCTTC.

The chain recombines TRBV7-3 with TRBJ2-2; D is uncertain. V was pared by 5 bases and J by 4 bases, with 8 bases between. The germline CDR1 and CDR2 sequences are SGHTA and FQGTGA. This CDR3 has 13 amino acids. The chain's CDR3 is CASSLDPTGELFF. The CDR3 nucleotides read TGTGCCAGCAGCCTAGATCCCACCGGGGAGCTGTTTTTT.

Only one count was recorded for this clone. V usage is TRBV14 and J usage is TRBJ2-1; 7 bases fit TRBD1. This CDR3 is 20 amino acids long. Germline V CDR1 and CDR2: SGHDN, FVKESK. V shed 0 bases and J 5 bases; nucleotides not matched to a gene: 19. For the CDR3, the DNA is TGTGCCAGCAGCCAAGATTCCACACCCTTGACAGGGTGGTTGGACAATGAGCAGTTCTTC. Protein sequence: CASSQDSTPLTGWLDNEQFF.